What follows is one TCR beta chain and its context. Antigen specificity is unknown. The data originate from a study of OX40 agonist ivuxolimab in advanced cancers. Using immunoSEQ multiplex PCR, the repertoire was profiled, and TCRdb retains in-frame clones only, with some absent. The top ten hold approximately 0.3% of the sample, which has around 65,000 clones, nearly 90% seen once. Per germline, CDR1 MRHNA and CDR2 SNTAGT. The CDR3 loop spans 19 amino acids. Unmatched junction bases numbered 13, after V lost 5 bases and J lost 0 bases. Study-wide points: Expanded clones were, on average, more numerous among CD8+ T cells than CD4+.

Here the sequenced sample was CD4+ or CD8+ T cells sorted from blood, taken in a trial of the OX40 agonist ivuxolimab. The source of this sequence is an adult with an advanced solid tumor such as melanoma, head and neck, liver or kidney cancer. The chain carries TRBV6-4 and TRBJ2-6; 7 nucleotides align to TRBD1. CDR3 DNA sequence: TGTGCCAGCAGTCCCGGTGGACAGGCTTGGTCCTCTGGGGCCAACGTCCTGACTTTC. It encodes CASSPGGQAWSSGANVLTF.